These 11 T cell receptor beta chains share one sample of origin, sequenced in a study of low-dose radiotherapy and immunotherapy resistance in tumors. Alpha and beta chains were covered, as first-strand cDNA relied on TRAV- and TRBV-specific primers. It was with a constant-region primer and a V-primer adapter that TCRs were amplified over around 19 PCR cycles. One entry per CDR3 protein, called by TCRdb with MiXCR from the reads. The table includes 50,000 or so distinct CDR3 sequences, 20% to 25% detected once. The time point here: after trial treatment. Specified treatment: LDRT plus nivolumab, ipilimumab, low-dose cyclophosphamide and aspirin (RACIN trial). The input for sequencing was PBMCs, taken after low-dose radiotherapy plus immunotherapy. All receptors come from a male donor with prostate cancer.

The chain is built from TRBV5-3 and TRBJ2-3; 12 nucleotides match TRBD2. TRBV5-3 is classed as an ORF, of uncertain function. This CDR3 region has 16 residues. The junction had 13 bases not matched to a gene; V was cut back by 8 bases and J by 6 bases. The CDR3: CASSVGLAGIVDTQYF. Here the CDR3 DNA reads TGTGCCAGCAGCGTAGGACTAGCGGGGATTGTGGATACGCAGTATTTT.

The table lists this clonotype with many counts. The rearrangement links TRBV28 to TRBJ1-1; D is unresolved. V was shortened by 2 bases and J by 0 bases, with 7 bases between the two germline ends. The CDR3 runs 14 residues. CDR1 is MDHEN and CDR2 is SYDVKM in the germline V gene. CDR3 nucleotide sequence: TGTGCCAGCAGTTTAATACACCTGAACACTGAAGCTTTCTTT. Encoded protein: CASSLIHLNTEAFF.

This clonotype was recorded many times. The V gene is TRBV5-1, the J gene TRBJ2-1; 9 bases line up with TRBD2. The CDR3 covers 19 residues. Looked up from germline, CDR1 is SGHRS and CDR2 is YFSETQ. With V trimmed by 5 bases and J by 0 bases, 15 bases remained unmatched. The CDR3 DNA follows: TGCGCCAGCAGAAAAAGGAGGGTAGCGGGGGTGAGCTCCTACAATGAGCAGTTCTTC. Translation gives CASRKRRVAGVSSYNEQFF.

This clonotype was observed a handful of times. V is TRBV6-2 or TRBV6-3 and J is TRBJ2-5; the D call may be TRBD1 or TRBD2 (6 bases each). Germline V CDR1 and CDR2: MNHEY, SVGEGT. This CDR3 contains 16 residues. V lost 2 bases and J lost 1, with 14 bases in between. The CDR3 nucleotides read TGTGCCAGCAGTTACGACAGGCCCGGGAGCCAAGAGACCCAGTACTTC. Protein product: CASSYDRPGSQETQYF.

This clonotype has ten or more counts. This sequence joins TRBV6-1 and TRBJ2-2; weak D call: TRBD2 (6 bases). This CDR3 has 15 amino acids. The V end lost 6 bases, the J end lost 5 bases, and 16 bases lay between the germline ends. Germline loops: CDR1 MNHNS, CDR2 SASEGT. The chain's CDR3 is CASRKRATGTGELFF. The CDR3 DNA reads as TGTGCCAGCAGGAAGCGGGCCACGGGTACCGGGGAGCTGTTTTTT.

This clonotype was recorded at least ten times. The J gene is TRBJ2-2, the V gene TRBV4-3; D not certain. This CDR3 comprises 16 residues. With 1 base removed from V and 1 base from J, the gap between germline ends came to 10 bases. CDR1 is LGHNA and CDR2 is YSLEER in the germline V gene. CDR3 loop: CASSQGWSWNTGELFF. The CDR3 DNA is TGCGCCAGCAGCCAAGGCTGGAGCTGGAACACCGGGGAGCTGTTTTTT.

This clonotype came up many times. The chain carries TRBV4-3 and TRBJ2-4; 9 nucleotides align to TRBD1. J lost 14 bases, V lost 0 bases, and 14 bases had no gene match. The germline CDR1 and CDR2 sequences are LGHNA and YSLEER. The CDR3 spans 16 residues. The CDR3 here is CASSQEPLSGQGLKYF. The CDR3 bases are TGCGCCAGCAGCCAAGAACCCCTCTCGGGACAGGGTCTTAAGTACTTC.

For this clonotype: This probably arose from a read error, given a far larger clone one base away. This rearrangement joins TRBV2 to TRBJ2-1; 8 bases align to TRBD2. V dropped 4 bases and J dropped 13; count of bases not matched to a gene: 12. Germline-derived CDR1 and CDR2 are SNHLY and FYNNEI. This CDR3 has 14 amino acids. The CDR3 DNA sequence: TGTGCCAGCAGTGTCGGGACTAGTCGAGAGACCCAGTTCTTC. Translated: CASSVGTSRETQFF.

The chain uses TRBV7-2 and TRBJ2-5; 10 bases fit TRBD2. This CDR3 spans 15 amino acids. Trimming cost V 8 bases and J 3 bases; bases outside gene matches: 9. Germline CDR1 reads SGHTA; CDR2 reads FQGNSA. CDR3 residues: CASSLHGLAEETQYF. The CDR3 DNA reads as TGTGCCAGCTCCTTACACGGACTAGCGGAAGAGACCCAGTACTTC.

Comment on this clonotype: A read error likely explains this, since a far larger clone differs by one base. This chain joins TRBV7-2 and TRBJ2-7; TRBD1 agrees at 9 bases. Germline lookup yields CDR1 SGHTA and CDR2 FQGNSA. V shed 0 bases, J shed 7 bases, and the junction held 7 bases outside the gene matches. This CDR3 is built from 15 residues. The CDR3 coding sequence is TGTGCCAGCAGCTTAGCCGGGACAGGGTACAATGAGCAGTACTTC. It encodes CASSLAGTGYNEQYF.

This clonotype was counted ten times or more. The chain couples TRBV13 to TRBJ2-1; 7 bases align to TRBD1. Germline loops: CDR1 PRHDT, CDR2 FYEKMQ (reference sequence). Trimming removed 4 bases from V and 7 bases from J; junction bases left unmatched: 7. The CDR3 runs to 14 residues. DNA for the CDR3: TGTGCCAGCAGCTCCAAGGGGGCTGGGAATGAGCAGTTCTTC. This translates into CASSSKGAGNEQFF.